The 26 T cell receptor beta chains given below trace back to one sample, sequenced in a study of blood T cell repertoires in COVID-19. Some clones are missing from TCRdb's copy, which holds only in-frame ones; the method was immunoSEQ multiplex PCR. The sample carries around 260,000 clones, 75% to 90% recorded once. Sequencing used peripheral blood. The receptors stem from a man aged 25-40 years with active or convalescent COVID-19.

This chain uses TRBV19 with TRBJ1-5, with D hard to call. The CDR3 extends over 13 amino acids. CDR1 LNHDA and CDR2 SQIVND come from the germline V gene (reference sequence). The V end lost 6 bases, the J end lost 1 base, and 7 bases lay between the germline ends. The CDR3 loop is CASSRQSNQPQHF. The DNA of the CDR3 is TGTGCCAGTAGCAGACAAAGCAATCAGCCCCAGCATTTT.

This rearrangement joins TRBV10-1 to TRBJ1-1; D ambiguous. Germline loops: CDR1 WNHNN, CDR2 SYGVQD (reference sequence). V was trimmed by 8 bases and J by 1 base, leaving 11 bases between them. The CDR3 sequence is 13 residues long. The CDR3 here is CASRVTANTEAFF. CDR3 coding DNA: TGCGCCAGCCGAGTTACAGCGAACACTGAAGCTTTCTTT.

The chain recombines TRBV18 with TRBJ2-7; D gene ambiguous. The CDR3 is 13 amino acids. The V gene's germline CDR1 is KGHSH and CDR2 LQKENI. V gave up 3 bases and J gave up 1 base, with 7 bases separating them. Here the CDR3 reads CASSPVQSYEQYF. The CDR3 DNA is TGTGCCAGCTCACCGGTACAGTCCTACGAGCAGTACTTC.

The chain employs TRBV5-4 and TRBJ2-5; 9 bases match TRBD2. The V and J ends lost 4 bases and 4 bases, in that order; junction bases with no gene match: 14. The CDR3 sequence is 17 residues long. Germline CDR1 SGHNT, CDR2 YYREEE (reference sequence). CDR3 sequence: CASSIPGLATLGETQYF. CDR3 DNA sequence: TGTGCCAGCAGCATACCGGGACTAGCAACCCTTGGAGAGACCCAGTACTTC.

In its sample, this clone was seen a few times. V usage is TRBV27 and J usage is TRBJ2-5; 8 nucleotides align to TRBD2. J was trimmed by 1 base and V by 7 bases; bases with no gene match: 14. The CDR3 has 17 amino acids. The germline gives CDR1 MNHEY, CDR2 SMNVEV (reference sequence). CDR3 protein: CASTSLGGLDVQETQYF. In DNA form, the CDR3 reads TGTGCCAGCACCTCCCTGGGGGGACTAGACGTCCAAGAGACCCAGTACTTC.

Here the CDR3 reads CASSHRDRSNEQFF. The CDR3 nucleotides are TGTGCCAGCAGCCACCGGGACAGGTCGAATGAGCAGTTCTTC. The chain has TRBV14 and TRBJ2-1, with TRBD1 identical over 8 bases. Germline V CDR1 and CDR2: SGHDN, FVKESK. This CDR3 is built from 14 residues. With 3 bases clipped from V and 7 bases from J, the junction kept 5 bases outside the gene matches.

The chain carries TRBV18 and TRBJ2-5; 10 bases map to TRBD1. After removal of 5 bases from V and 1 base from J, the junction contained 7 bases not matched to a gene. Germline V gene data show CDR1 as KGHSH and CDR2 as LQKENI. The CDR3 loop spans 16 amino acids. The CDR3 nucleotides read TGTGCCAGCTCAAAACCCGGGACAGGGGCCCAAGAGACCCAGTACTTC. This translates into CASSKPGTGAQETQYF.

The chain combines TRBV19 with TRBJ2-3, with TRBD1 matching over 9 bases. The CDR3 consists of 13 residues. Unmatched junction bases numbered 4, after V lost 8 bases and J lost 4 bases. Germline CDR1 is LNHDA and CDR2 is SQIVND (reference sequence). The CDR3 DNA sequence: TGTGCCAGTGGGGACAGGGTTCCAGATACGCAGTATTTT. As protein: CASGDRVPDTQYF.

In its sample, this clone was seen once. This chain links TRBV7-8 with TRBJ2-7; TRBD2 might be the D (6 bases). The CDR3 has 15 residues. The germline gives CDR1 SGHVS, CDR2 FQNEAQ. The germline V and J ends were trimmed by 5 bases and 3 bases, with 17 bases remaining between them. Here the CDR3 reads CASSLPPGGYYEQYF. CDR3 in DNA: TGTGCCAGCAGCCTACCGCCTGGAGGGTACTACGAGCAGTACTTC.

The chain employs TRBV11-3 and TRBJ2-3; TRBD1 is a possible D gene (5 bases). The germline V gene has CDR1 SGHNT and CDR2 YENEEA. This CDR3 spans 14 amino acids. V lost 5 bases, J lost 2 bases, and 11 bases lay in between. For the CDR3, the DNA is TGTGCCAGCAGCCACCCGACAGACACAGATACGCAGTATTTT. Translating it yields CASSHPTDTDTQYF. Supplemented by reference TRBV11-3 and TRBJ2-3, the full variable domain reads EAGVVQSPRYKIIEKKQPVAFWCNPISGHNTLYWYLQNLGQGPELLIRYENEEAVDDSQLPKDRFSAERLKGVDSTLKIQPAELGDSAVYLCASSHPTDTDTQYFGPGTRLTVL.

The chain employs TRBV5-1 and TRBJ1-1; a weak D match, TRBD1 (5 bases). CDR1 is SGHRS, CDR2 YFSETQ, per germline. The CDR3 is 14 amino acids. Trimming removed 0 bases from V and 1 base from J, with 7 bases in between. The CDR3 nucleotides are TGCGCCAGCAGCTTGGATACAGGGAACACTGAAGCTTTCTTT. Translating gives CASSLDTGNTEAFF.

The chain has TRBV24-1 and TRBJ2-1, with 11 bases fitting TRBD2. Germline lookup yields CDR1 KGHDR and CDR2 SFDVKD. The CDR3 is made up of 17 amino acids. With V trimmed by 4 bases and J by 0 bases, 4 bases remained unmatched. This chain's CDR3 is CATSDSTSGASYNEQFF. The DNA for the CDR3 is TGTGCCACCAGTGACTCGACTAGCGGGGCCTCCTACAATGAGCAGTTCTTC.

The genes are TRBV3-1 (or the pseudogene TRBV3-2) and TRBJ2-7; 8 bases agree with TRBD1. There are 14 residues in the CDR3. The trim removed 0 bases at V and 3 bases at J, leaving 1 base unmatched. Germline V gives CDR1 LGHDT, CDR2 YNNKEL (reference sequence). CDR3 residues: CASSQEDRVYEQYF. CDR3 nucleotide sequence: TGTGCCAGCAGCCAAGAGGACAGGGTCTACGAGCAGTACTTC.

This chain links TRBV7-8 with TRBJ1-4, with a possible D match to TRBD1 (6 bases). The germline gives CDR1 SGHVS, CDR2 FQNEAQ. The CDR3 has 12 amino acids. V lost 4 bases and J lost 15, with 15 bases in between. The chain's CDR3 is CASSWDGGRVFF. The CDR3 nucleotides read TGTGCCAGCAGCTGGGACGGGGGGCGGGTGTTTTTT.

This chain joins TRBV18 and TRBJ2-7; a possible D gene is TRBD2 (7 bases). This CDR3 spans 15 amino acids. From germline, CDR1 is KGHSH and CDR2 LQKENI. V was clipped by 0 bases and J by 5 bases, with 14 bases between them. CDR3 coding DNA: TGTGCCAGCTCACCACCTACCGGGGGGCGACACGAGCAGTACTTC. Its translation: CASSPPTGGRHEQYF.

The rearrangement uses TRBV2 and TRBJ1-3, with D maybe TRBD1 (5 bases). Trimming stripped 2 bases from V and 6 bases from J, with 8 bases between. Germline V gene data show CDR1 as SNHLY and CDR2 as FYNNEI. The CDR3 consists of 13 residues. The CDR3 bases are TGTGCCAGCAGTGAACAGGGCGAAAACACCATATATTTT. This codes for CASSEQGENTIYF.

The chain has TRBV27 and TRBJ2-7; tentatively, D is TRBD2 (5 bases). V lost 5 bases to trimming and J lost 0 bases, with 14 bases between them. The germline V gene has CDR1 MNHEY and CDR2 SMNVEV (reference sequence). CDR3 length: 15 amino acids. Here the CDR3 DNA reads TGTGCCAGCAGTCCTCCGGGTAGCGTCTCCTACGAGCAGTACTTC. Translation gives CASSPPGSVSYEQYF.

The gene calls are TRBV5-6 and TRBJ2-7; a weak D match, TRBD2 (6 bases). This CDR3 region has 14 residues. The germline V gene has CDR1 SGHDT and CDR2 YYEEEE. The germline V and J ends were trimmed by 4 bases and 2 bases, with 13 bases remaining between them. CDR3 region: CASSDETSTYEQYF. The CDR3 DNA is TGTGCCAGCAGCGACGAGACTAGTACCTACGAGCAGTACTTC.

This clone appeared once. The rearrangement joins TRBV13 to TRBJ1-3, with D possibly being TRBD1 (5 bases). CDR3 length: 16 amino acids. CDR1 is PRHDT and CDR2 is FYEKMQ in the germline V gene (reference sequence). Trimming left V 4 bases short and J 2 bases short, with 15 bases between. The CDR3 protein is CASSSHGGSPGNTIYF. In DNA form, the CDR3 reads TGTGCCAGCAGCTCACATGGGGGGAGTCCTGGAAACACCATATATTTT.

CDR3 sequence (DNA): TGTGCCAGCAGTTTAGGGGGACAGGGGGCCCACGAGCAGTACTTC. It specifies CASSLGGQGAHEQYF. V gene TRBV27 combines with J gene TRBJ2-7, with 12 bases matching TRBD1. This CDR3 has 15 amino acids. Germline trimming cut 2 bases from V and 5 bases from J; bases unmatched to any gene: 4. Germline loops: CDR1 MNHEY, CDR2 SMNVEV (reference sequence).

V is TRBV19 and J is TRBJ2-6; 9 nucleotides align to TRBD1. The CDR3 is made up of 14 amino acids. The germline V gene encodes CDR1 LNHDA and CDR2 SQIVND (reference sequence). Trimming at V came to 8 bases and at J to 4 bases, leaving 3 bases not matched to a gene. In nucleotides, the CDR3 is TGTGCCAGTCGGACAGGGGAAGGGGCCAACGTCCTGACTTTC. It is translated as CASRTGEGANVLTF.

The chain couples TRBV5-8 to TRBJ1-1; D is ambiguous. V was trimmed by 2 bases and J by 6 bases, leaving 14 bases between them. This CDR3 has 14 residues. Germline loops: CDR1 SGHTS, CDR2 YDEGEE. CDR3 nucleotide sequence: TGTGCCAGCAGCTTCCGGGTTCAGCTCCCTGAAGCTTTCTTT. Protein product: CASSFRVQLPEAFF.

The chain has TRBV4-3 and TRBJ1-6; 7 bases are a match to TRBD1. This CDR3 has 14 residues. V gave up 0 bases and J gave up 9 bases; unmatched junction bases: 2. Germline CDR1 and CDR2: LGHNA and YSLEER. The CDR3 here is CASSQDRGVSPLHF. The CDR3 nucleotides are TGCGCCAGCAGCCAAGACAGGGGGGTTTCACCCCTCCACTTT.

The gene calls are TRBV10-3 and TRBJ2-7; tentatively, D is TRBD1 (6 bases). Between the trimmed V and J ends, which lost 2 bases and 0 bases, there was a span of 14 bases. From germline, CDR1 is ENHRY and CDR2 SYGVKD. The CDR3 is 16 residues long. CDR3 bases: TGTGCCATCAGTGAGCCGACAGGATTCAGCTCCTACGAGCAGTACTTC. Its protein is CAISEPTGFSSYEQYF.

CDR3 residues: CASTSRTAYNEQFF. In DNA, the CDR3 is TGTGCCAGCACAAGCAGGACAGCCTACAATGAGCAGTTCTTC. The chain combines TRBV5-8 with TRBJ2-1; tentative D call: TRBD1 (6 bases). The germline CDR1 and CDR2 sequences are SGHTS and YDEGEE. Trimming stripped 6 bases from V and 2 bases from J, with 12 bases between. This CDR3 region has 14 residues. The whole variable domain, filled in from reference TRBV5-8 and TRBJ2-1, reads EAGVTQSPTHLIKTRGQQATLRCSPISGHTSVYWYQQALGLGLQFLLWYDEGEERNRGNFPPRFSGRQFPNYSSELNVNALELEDSALYLCASTSRTAYNEQFFGPGTRLTVL.

The V and J genes are TRBV7-9 and TRBJ2-3, with TRBD2 as a possible D gene (5 bases). The ends were cut back, 7 bases at V and 5 bases at J, with 16 bases in the middle. Germline V gene data show CDR1 as SEHNR and CDR2 as FQNEAQ (reference sequence). CDR3 length: 14 amino acids. CDR3 residues: CASIRWGRGDTQYF. Written as DNA, the CDR3 is TGTGCCAGCATCCGGTGGGGTCGGGGAGATACGCAGTATTTT.